The rows below give T cell receptor beta chains drawn from one sample of a study of blood T cell repertoires in COVID-19. Libraries were prepared by immunoSEQ multiplex PCR; TCRdb keeps only in-frame clonotypes and omits some of them. The sample includes 45,000 to 50,000 clones, approximately 90% seen only once; the top ten take around 3%. Source material: peripheral blood. These TCRs come from a woman aged 80 or over with COVID-19, enrolled during active disease. The CDR3 runs from the conserved cysteine through the conserved F or W.

J: TRBJ2-7
length: 14
V: TRBV18
CDR3: CASSPDRGMVEQYF

J: TRBJ1-2
length: 17
V: TRBV9
CDR3: CASSERQWDRGGYGYTF

J: TRBJ2-7
length: 17
V: TRBV7-9
CDR3: CASSPGQGASERYEQYF

J: TRBJ2-3
length: 15
V: TRBV5-5
CDR3: CASSFSGGSTDTQYF

J: TRBJ2-3
length: 17
V: TRBV7-2
CDR3: CASSLVTEGLRVDTQYF

J: TRBJ2-7
length: 11
V: TRBV6-1
CDR3: CASSEVGGQYF

J: TRBJ1-5
length: 13
V: TRBV29-1
CDR3: CSVLQGASQPQHF

J: TRBJ2-1
length: 12
V: TRBV18
CDR3: CASSLQGNEQFF

J: TRBJ2-6
length: 15
V: TRBV6-1
CDR3: CASSEQGSGANVLTF

J: TRBJ1-2
length: 16
V: TRBV5-6
CDR3: CASSPKSQRVYYGYTF

J: TRBJ1-5
length: 14
V: TRBV27
CDR3: CASSATGLGQPQHF

J: TRBJ1-3
length: 15
V: TRBV7-9
CDR3: CASSSVVGRENTIYF

J: TRBJ1-2
length: 13
V: TRBV12-3/TRBV12-4
CDR3: CATHRTANYGYTF

J: TRBJ2-3
length: 15
V: TRBV19
CDR3: CASTLGQGGSDTQYF

J: TRBJ1-4
length: 15
V: TRBV18
CDR3: CASSPPEGTGEKLFF

J: TRBJ1-1
length: 15
V: TRBV15
CDR3: CATSSTGTGSTEAFF

J: TRBJ2-7
length: 16
V: TRBV5-4
CDR3: CASSPPGLAGAHEQYF

J: TRBJ2-1
length: 14
V: TRBV10-3
CDR3: CAKLRSSGYNEQFF

J: TRBJ2-7
length: 19
V: TRBV11-2
CDR3: CASSLDREGSGRGFYEQYF

J: TRBJ1-2
length: 15
V: TRBV27
CDR3: CASSLIGSGPYGYTF

J: TRBJ2-3
length: 14
V: TRBV6-5
CDR3: CASSRGGSTDTQYF

J: TRBJ2-2
length: 15
V: TRBV6-5
CDR3: CASNPRGRNTGELFF

J: TRBJ2-7
length: 15
V: TRBV14
CDR3: CASSRRGQASYEQYF

J: TRBJ1-4
length: 11
V: TRBV28
CDR3: CASTYNEKLFF

J: TRBJ2-7
length: 14
V: TRBV18
CDR3: CASSPGQAGDEQYF